What follows are 19 T cell receptor beta chains derived from one specimen sequenced in a study of T cells after yellow fever vaccination. MiXCR was run by TCRdb on the 5' RACE reads, yielding one entry per CDR3 protein. The sample contains around 530,000 distinct CDR3 sequences, about 17% of which appear only once. The source material was PBMCs, sampled about 5 days after the first yellow fever vaccination. Receptors originate from a man aged 18 to 30 who received the YFV17D yellow fever vaccine.

This clonotype occurred a few times. CDR3 DNA sequence: TGCGCCAGCAGCTTGGGGGACAGGGTCACAGATACGCAGTATTTT. It codes for CASSLGDRVTDTQYF. The rearrangement links TRBV5-1 to TRBJ2-3, with TRBD1 matching 9 bases. The CDR3 contains 15 residues. Per germline, CDR1 SGHRS and CDR2 YFSETQ. After removal of 0 bases from V and 2 bases from J, the junction contained 1 base not matched to a gene.

This clonotype was seen only a few times. The chain has TRBV7-7 and TRBJ2-7; no definite D call. Germline lookup yields CDR1 SSHAT and CDR2 FNYEAQ (reference sequence). This CDR3 is 13 amino acids long. With 1 base removed from V and 2 bases from J, the gap between germline ends came to 6 bases. The CDR3 here is CASSLERTYEQYF. CDR3 in DNA: TGTGCCAGCAGCTTAGAACGCACCTACGAGCAGTACTTC.

This chain links TRBV21-1 with TRBJ1-1; TRBD1, the table's D call, was not compared with the DNA. TRBV21-1 is described as a pseudogene. The CDR3 loop spans 15 amino acids. The CDR3 sequence: CASSKGIGVNTEAFF. The CDR3 coding sequence is TGTGCCAGCAGCAAGGGGATAGGGGTGAACACTGAAGCTTTCTTT.

Only a few counts were recorded for this clonotype. The V gene is TRBV7-2, the J gene TRBJ2-7; possibly TRBD2 for D (5 bases). Germline V gene sequence: CDR1 SGHTA, CDR2 FQGNSA. V dropped 2 bases and J dropped 1 base, with 12 bases sitting between them. This CDR3 is 15 amino acids long. The CDR3 loop reads CASSLSWTGSYEQYF. CDR3 nucleotides: TGTGCCAGCAGCTTAAGTTGGACGGGATCCTACGAGCAGTACTTC.

The CDR3 loop is CASSVGIGLSSGANVLTF. CDR3 coding DNA: TGTGCCAGCAGCGTTGGTATTGGACTCAGCTCTGGGGCCAACGTCCTGACTTTC. The rearrangement uses TRBV7-3 and TRBJ2-6, with a weak D call TRBD2 (5 bases). V shed 5 bases and J shed 0 bases, with 17 bases lying between them. The CDR3 sequence is 18 residues long. The germline V gene encodes CDR1 SGHTA and CDR2 FQGTGA. Supplemented by reference TRBV7-3 and TRBJ2-6, the full variable domain reads GAGVSQTPSNKVTEKGKYVELRCDPISGHTALYWYRQSLGQGPEFLIYFQGTGAADDSGLPNDRFFAVRPEGSVSTLKIQRTERGDSAVYLCASSVGIGLSSGANVLTFGAGSRLTVL.

This sequence joins TRBV11-2 and TRBJ2-1; 7 nucleotides align to TRBD1. The length of the CDR3 is 16 residues. Germline assignment: CDR1 SGHAT and CDR2 FQNNGV. The V and J ends lost 5 bases and 3 bases, in that order; junction bases with no gene match: 10. The CDR3 region has the DNA TGTGCCAGCAGCCCATCCGGGACAGAGAACTACAATGAGCAGTTCTTC. Amino acid sequence: CASSPSGTENYNEQFF.

The V call is TRBV5-1, the J call TRBJ2-2; TRBD1 is a possible D gene (6 bases). The germline V and J ends were trimmed by 5 bases and 7 bases, with 21 bases remaining between them. The CDR3 has 16 amino acids. Germline V gives CDR1 SGHRS, CDR2 YFSETQ. The CDR3 protein is CASRLGQPTFLGELFF. The CDR3 DNA follows: TGCGCCAGCAGACTAGGACAGCCGACCTTTCTCGGGGAGCTGTTTTTT.

This clonotype was detected many times. The chain combines TRBV7-9 with TRBJ2-1; the match to TRBD1 covers 8 bases. The CDR3 spans 15 residues. Losses at the gene ends were 5 bases for V and 4 bases for J; bases not matched to a gene: 7. Germline CDR1 SEHNR, CDR2 FQNEAQ (reference sequence). CDR3 region: CASSGQGPVYNEQFF. The CDR3 region has the DNA TGTGCCAGCAGCGGACAGGGACCGGTATACAATGAGCAGTTCTTC.

V is TRBV20-1 and J is TRBJ1-5; D unresolved. Trimming took 3 bases from V and 0 from J, leaving 9 bases between them. Germline CDR1 is DFQATT and CDR2 is SNEGSKA (reference sequence). This CDR3 contains 14 residues. CDR3 DNA sequence: TGCAGTGCTAGCTCACAAGTTAGCAATCAGCCCCAGCATTTT. Translating it yields CSASSQVSNQPQHF.

The chain recombines TRBV6-1 with TRBJ1-5, with 7 bases fitting TRBD1. The CDR3 is made up of 14 amino acids. Germline loops: CDR1 MNHNS, CDR2 SASEGT. Trimming removed 6 bases from V and 2 bases from J; junction bases left unmatched: 4. CDR3 protein: CASRDTGGNQPQHF. CDR3 DNA sequence: TGTGCCAGCAGAGATACAGGGGGCAATCAGCCCCAGCATTTT.

This clonotype was counted a few times. This rearrangement joins TRBV7-2 to TRBJ1-1, with D possibly TRBD1 on 5 matching bases. The CDR3 runs 16 residues. V lost 3 bases, J lost 0 bases, and 14 bases lay in between. CDR1 and CDR2 from the germline V gene are SGHTA and FQGNSA. CDR3 bases: TGTGCCAGCAGCTTGGGGGGGAGAGGAATGAACACTGAAGCTTTCTTT. Its protein is CASSLGGRGMNTEAFF.

This clonotype was counted a few times. Here the CDR3 reads CASSRTGASNQPQHF. For the CDR3, the DNA is TGCGCCAGCAGCCGGACAGGGGCGAGCAATCAGCCCCAGCATTTT. This chain links TRBV5-1 with TRBJ1-5; 9 bases are shared with TRBD1. Germline CDR1 and CDR2: SGHRS and YFSETQ. The junction had 3 bases not matched to a gene; V was cut back by 4 bases and J by 1 base. The CDR3 has 15 amino acids.

CDR3 nucleotides: TGCAGTGCTCCCAGACAGGGTGGGGTGGGGACTGAAGCTTTCTTT. Translated: CSAPRQGGVGTEAFF. This sequence joins TRBV20-1 and TRBJ1-1; 7 bases line up with TRBD1. In germline, CDR1 is DFQATT, CDR2 SNEGSKA (reference sequence). This CDR3 is built from 15 residues. The trim removed 5 bases at V and 5 bases at J, leaving 14 bases unmatched.

The rearrangement links TRBV5-1 to TRBJ2-7, with 8 positions matching TRBD2. Germline V gene data show CDR1 as SGHRS and CDR2 as YFSETQ. With 2 bases clipped from V and 2 bases from J, the junction kept 6 bases outside the gene matches. The CDR3 has 15 residues. In DNA, the CDR3 is TGCGCCAGCAGCTTTTCAGCGGGGGCGACCTACGAGCAGTACTTC. Translating it yields CASSFSAGATYEQYF.

This clonotype was detected a few times. The chain joins TRBV4-3 to TRBJ1-2, with a possible D match to TRBD1 (6 bases). Trimming shortened V by 0 bases and J by 4 bases, and 18 bases separated the two germline ends. The germline V gene has CDR1 LGHNA and CDR2 YSLEER. CDR3 length: 17 amino acids. The CDR3 sequence is CASSQEGGSGRGYGYTF. CDR3 sequence (DNA): TGCGCCAGCAGCCAAGAGGGGGGCTCGGGGCGCGGCTATGGCTACACCTTC.

This clonotype turned up a few times. J is TRBJ2-2 and V is TRBV7-2, with 7 bases that match TRBD1. CDR3 length equals 15 residues. Germline V gene sequence: CDR1 SGHTA, CDR2 FQGNSA. Unmatched junction bases numbered 6, after V lost 5 bases and J lost 3 bases. CDR3 residues: CASSPQQGDTGELFF. CDR3 in DNA: TGTGCCAGCAGCCCTCAGCAGGGGGACACCGGGGAGCTGTTTTTT.

This clonotype came up a few times. The chain carries TRBV18 and TRBJ2-1, with 13 positions matching TRBD2. The CDR3 runs to 18 residues. Germline V gene lookup returns CDR1 KGHSH and CDR2 LQKENI. V shed 3 bases and J 5 bases; nucleotides not matched to a gene: 10. The CDR3 DNA sequence: TGTGCCAGCTCACCCCCGGGACTAGCGGGGATCGGAAACAATGAGCAGTTCTTC. This sequence encodes CASSPPGLAGIGNNEQFF.

In its sample, this clonotype was seen a few times. The gene calls are TRBV4-3 and TRBJ1-3, with TRBD1 matching over 8 bases. The germline CDR1 and CDR2 sequences are LGHNA and YSLEER. The trim removed 8 bases at V and 2 bases at J, leaving 8 bases unmatched. This CDR3 has 15 amino acids. Here the CDR3 reads CASGLDREAGNTIYF. In DNA, the CDR3 is TGCGCCAGCGGACTGGACAGGGAGGCTGGAAACACCATATATTTT.

The rearrangement uses TRBV4-3 and TRBJ2-4; D unresolved. The ends were cut back, 0 bases at V and 7 bases at J, with 16 bases in the middle. Germline loops: CDR1 LGHNA, CDR2 YSLEER. This CDR3 comprises 16 residues. The CDR3 DNA reads TGCGCCAGCAGCCAAGATCCCGGTTTCGTAAGGAACATTCAGTACTTC. Amino acid sequence: CASSQDPGFVRNIQYF.